This TCR beta chain was retrieved from a study of T cell repertoires in cytomegalovirus infection. Across the study: Epitope selection comprised recently identified HLA-C-restricted CMV epitopes and well-studied HLA-B-restricted CMV epitopes. CMV infection and matching HLA type were both indicated by public TCR beta signatures.

CDR3 length: 14 residues. Germline CDR1 reads SNHLY; CDR2 reads FYNNEI. Trimming left V 7 bases short and J 3 bases short, with 14 bases between. The study's findings and limits: Cumulative public TCR beta family frequency identified carriers of CMV plus the relevant HLA.

TCRdb itself ran the reads through MiXCR, one entry per CDR3 protein. There are some 590,000 distinct CDR3 sequences in the sample; about 40% occur only once, and around 48% lies in the top ten. Comment on this clonotype: Its antigen is still unknown.

The source of this sequence is a human donor in good health (CMV status not recorded). Some clones in this sample may be carry-over from other donors' samples. Specimen: cultured PBMCs, collected from culture after CMV antigen stimulation. The J gene is TRBJ2-3, the V gene TRBV2; D might be TRBD1 or TRBD2, each matching 5 bases. CDR3 in DNA: TGTGCCAGCATCTTAGAGGGGATGACAGATACGCAGTATTTT. It yields the protein CASILEGMTDTQYF.